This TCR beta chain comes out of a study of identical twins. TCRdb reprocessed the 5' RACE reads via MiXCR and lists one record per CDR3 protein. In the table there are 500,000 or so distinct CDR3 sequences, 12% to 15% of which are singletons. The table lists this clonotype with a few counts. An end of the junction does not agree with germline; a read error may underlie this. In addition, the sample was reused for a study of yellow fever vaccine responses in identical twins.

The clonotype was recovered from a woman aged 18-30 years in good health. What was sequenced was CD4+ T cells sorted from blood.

The DNA for the CDR3 is TGTGCCAGCAGCAGTACTAGCATAGATACGCAGTATTTT. It is translated as CASSSTSIDTQYF. The V call is TRBV7-9, the J call TRBJ2-3, with D perhaps matching TRBD2 (6 bases). The CDR3 consists of 13 residues. CDR1 and CDR2 (germline): SEHNR, FQNEAQ (reference sequence).